These 18 T cell receptor beta chains share one sample of origin, sequenced in a study of T cells after yellow fever vaccination. TCRdb used MiXCR to reprocess the 5' RACE reads, holding one entry per CDR3 protein. The data hold approximately 150,000 distinct CDR3 sequences, with less than 9.5% observed a single time. Source: CD4+ T cells sorted from PBMCs, taken 5 days after the yellow fever booster vaccination. The receptors were sampled from a man under 40 who received the YFV17D yellow fever vaccine.

This clonotype was counted at least ten times. The chain recombines TRBV20-1 with TRBJ2-1; 9 bases agree with TRBD1. Germline CDR1 and CDR2: DFQATT and SNEGSKA (reference sequence). The CDR3 is 14 residues long. V lost 6 bases and J lost 3; bases outside the gene matches: 6. Here the CDR3 reads CSALRDRVYNEQFF. CDR3 sequence (DNA): TGCAGTGCACTCCGGGACAGGGTCTACAATGAGCAGTTCTTC.

This clonotype has ten or more counts. The rearrangement uses TRBV20-1 and TRBJ2-5; D could derive from TRBD1 or TRBD2 (5 bases each). With 0 bases removed from V and 6 bases from J, the gap between germline ends came to 14 bases. Germline CDR1 DFQATT, CDR2 SNEGSKA (reference sequence). The CDR3 loop spans 14 amino acids. CDR3 bases: TGCAGTGCTAGAGAAGGGGCGGGCAGGCAGACCCAGTACTTC. Encoded protein: CSAREGAGRQTQYF.

Of note for this clonotype: A much larger clone sits a single nucleotide away, making a read error possible. The chain uses TRBV7-2 and TRBJ2-7; D gene unclear. V shed 1 base and J shed 3 bases, with 10 bases lying between them. The CDR3 runs to 14 residues. Germline V gives CDR1 SGHTA, CDR2 FQGNSA. CDR3 coding DNA: TGTGCCAGCAGCTTAGGGATCGATTACTACGAGCAGTACTTC. Translation: CASSLGIDYYEQYF. Based on the CDR3 plus reference TRBV7-2 and TRBJ2-7, the full variable domain is GAGVSQSPSNKVTEKGKDVELRCDPISGHTALYWYRQSLGQGLEFLIYFQGNSAPDKSGLPSDRFSAERTGGSVSTLTIQRTQQEDSAVYLCASSLGIDYYEQYFGPGTRLTVT.

This clonotype was picked up many times. The chain recombines TRBV28 with TRBJ2-6; no reliable D call. The CDR3 is made up of 14 amino acids. The germline gives CDR1 MDHEN, CDR2 SYDVKM. V was trimmed by 6 bases and J by 0 bases, leaving 6 bases between them. The CDR3 region has the DNA TGTGCCAGCAGCCCCCCCTCTGGGGCCAACGTCCTGACTTTC. Translated, it gives CASSPPSGANVLTF.

In its sample, this clonotype was seen many times. The V gene is TRBV29-1, the J gene TRBJ2-5; possible D gene TRBD2, 5 bases. Trimming stripped 7 bases from V and 2 bases from J, with 23 bases between. The CDR3 length is 16 residues. Per germline, CDR1 SQVTM and CDR2 ANQGSEA. The CDR3 nucleotides are TGCAGCGCACTAGGTGGGGAGCAACCCGCTCAAGAGACCCAGTACTTC. Protein product: CSALGGEQPAQETQYF.

The CDR3 DNA sequence: TGCGCCAGCAGCTTGCTCGGGGGGGCGCCGAGCTCCTACGAGCAGTACTTC. Its translation: CASSLLGGAPSSYEQYF. The V gene is TRBV5-1, the J gene TRBJ2-7, with 8 bases aligning to TRBD2. The CDR3 extends over 17 amino acids. Germline V CDR1 and CDR2: SGHRS, YFSETQ. The V segment lost 1 base and the J segment 0 bases; nucleotides outside the gene matches: 9.

This clonotype has a handful of counts. This chain links TRBV19 with TRBJ2-1, with 7 bases that match TRBD1. Germline V gives CDR1 LNHDA, CDR2 SQIVND (reference sequence). With V trimmed by 7 bases and J by 10 bases, 13 bases remained unmatched. The CDR3 is 14 residues long. In DNA form, the CDR3 reads TGTGCCAGTATCACGGGACAGTACAATGTGGAGCAGTTCTTC. It translates to CASITGQYNVEQFF. The entire variable domain, with the rest obtained from reference TRBV19 and TRBJ2-1, is as follows: DGGITQSPKYLFRKEGQNVTLSCEQNLNHDAMYWYRQDPGQGLRLIYYSQIVNDFQKGDIAEGYSVSREKKESFPLTVTSAQKNPTAFYLCASITGQYNVEQFFGPGTRLTVL.

This chain links TRBV7-2 with TRBJ2-7; D gene ambiguous. Germline values: CDR1 SGHTA, CDR2 FQGNSA. This CDR3 is 11 amino acids long. Between the trimmed V and J ends, which lost 6 bases and 2 bases, there was a span of 5 bases. The CDR3 region is CASSPTYEQYF. Written as DNA, the CDR3 is TGTGCCAGCAGTCCTACCTACGAGCAGTACTTC.

This clonotype has a count of ten or more. The chain links TRBV20-1 to TRBJ2-1, with D uncertain. Per germline, CDR1 DFQATT and CDR2 SNEGSKA (reference sequence). Trimming cost V 5 bases and J 9 bases, with 20 bases left between them. CDR3 size: 14 residues. The CDR3 sequence is CSAFQRTTKGEQFF. CDR3 DNA: TGCAGTGCTTTTCAGCGAACGACCAAGGGTGAGCAGTTCTTC.

This clonotype was seen repeatedly, ten times or more. The V and J genes are TRBV7-2 and TRBJ2-1; a possible D gene is TRBD1 (6 bases). The germline V gene encodes CDR1 SGHTA and CDR2 FQGNSA. CDR3 length equals 15 residues. With 1 base removed from V and 5 bases from J, the gap between germline ends came to 12 bases. The CDR3 sequence is CASSLGGTSNNEQFF. The CDR3 DNA reads TGTGCCAGCAGCTTAGGTGGGACAAGCAACAATGAGCAGTTCTTC.

The chain combines TRBV20-1 with TRBJ2-1, with D perhaps matching TRBD1 (6 bases). Germline V gene data show CDR1 as DFQATT and CDR2 as SNEGSKA (reference sequence). This CDR3 has 13 residues. The V gene lost 6 bases and the J gene lost 5 bases, with 14 bases spanning the gap. CDR3 loop: CSAQNRVNNEQFF. CDR3 sequence (DNA): TGCAGTGCCCAAAACAGGGTCAACAATGAGCAGTTCTTC.

This clonotype has ten or more counts. The genes are TRBV12-3 or TRBV12-4 and TRBJ1-4, with a possible D match to TRBD1 (6 bases). V was cut by 5 bases and J by 6 bases, with 13 bases left in between. The CDR3 has 14 residues. This CDR3 reads CASSPSGADEKLFF. CDR3 sequence (DNA): TGTGCCAGCAGTCCCTCGGGGGCGGATGAAAAACTGTTTTTT.

This clonotype was observed a handful of times. The V gene is TRBV5-1, the J gene TRBJ2-1, with D perhaps given as TRBD1 or TRBD2 (5 bases each). The V gene's germline CDR1 is SGHRS and CDR2 YFSETQ. This CDR3 is built from 14 residues. V gave up 6 bases and J gave up 4 bases, with 14 bases separating them. The CDR3 DNA sequence: TGCGCCAGCACACCGGGACCCGGTTACAATGAGCAGTTCTTC. Its translation is CASTPGPGYNEQFF. The full variable domain, rest sourced from reference TRBV5-1 and TRBJ2-1, is KAGVTQTPRYLIKTRGQQVTLSCSPISGHRSVSWYQQTPGQGLQFLFEYFSETQRNKGNFPGRFSGRQFSNSRSEMNVSTLELGDSALYLCASTPGPGYNEQFFGPGTRLTVL.

This clonotype was recorded many times. The V and J genes are TRBV5-1 and TRBJ2-5; no clear D gene. The CDR3 has 11 amino acids. Germline V gene data show CDR1 as SGHRS and CDR2 as YFSETQ. V was shortened by 4 bases and J by 5 bases, with 6 bases between the two germline ends. The CDR3 loop is CASSDDETQYF. Written as DNA, the CDR3 is TGCGCCAGCAGCGATGATGAGACCCAGTACTTC.

This clonotype was recorded a few times. V gene TRBV7-2 combines with J gene TRBJ2-5, with 7 bases matching TRBD2. The V gene's germline CDR1 is SGHTA and CDR2 FQGNSA. This CDR3 comprises 13 residues. J lost 4 bases, V lost 4 bases, and 3 bases had no gene match. The CDR3 spells CASSSWTRETQYF. CDR3 in DNA: TGTGCCAGCAGCTCCTGGACTAGAGAGACCCAGTACTTC.

Of note for this clonotype: This clone may be a read error of a much larger clone one base away. V gene TRBV11-2 combines with J gene TRBJ2-2; weak D call: TRBD2 (5 bases). CDR1 is SGHAT, CDR2 FQNNGV, per germline. V lost 1 base and J 6 bases, leaving 9 bases between the germline ends. The CDR3 sequence is 14 residues long. The CDR3 region has the DNA TGTGCCAGCAGCTTAGCTCGGGGAGCCGGGGAGCTGTTTTTT. It codes for CASSLARGAGELFF.

This clonotype was counted many times. The J gene is TRBJ2-3, the V gene TRBV9, with D possibly matching TRBD2 (6 bases). This CDR3 comprises 14 residues. CDR1 and CDR2 from the germline V gene are SGDLS and YYNGEE. Deletions cut 0 bases from V and 6 bases from J, with 11 bases between. CDR3 DNA: TGTGCCAGCAGCGTAGAGGCCGGGACTGATACGCAGTATTTT. Protein sequence: CASSVEAGTDTQYF.

In its sample, this clonotype was seen a few times. The gene calls are TRBV4-1 and TRBJ2-5; D may be TRBD1 (6 bases). The germline gives CDR1 MGHRA, CDR2 YSYEKL. V was pared by 3 bases and J by 2 bases, with 16 bases between. CDR3 size: 16 residues. This CDR3 reads CASSQQPRGGQETQYF. The CDR3 DNA follows: TGCGCCAGCAGCCAGCAGCCCAGGGGTGGTCAAGAGACCCAGTACTTC.